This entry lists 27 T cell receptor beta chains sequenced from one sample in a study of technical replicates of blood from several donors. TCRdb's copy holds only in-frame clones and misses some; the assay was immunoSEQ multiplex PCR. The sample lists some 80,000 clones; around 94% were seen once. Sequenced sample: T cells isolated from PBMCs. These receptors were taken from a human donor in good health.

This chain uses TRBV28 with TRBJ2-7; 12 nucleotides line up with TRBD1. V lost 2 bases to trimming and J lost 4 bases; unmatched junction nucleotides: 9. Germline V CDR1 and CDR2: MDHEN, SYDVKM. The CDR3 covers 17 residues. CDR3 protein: CASSLSGTGGAYYEQYF. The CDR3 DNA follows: TGTGCCAGCAGTTTAAGCGGGACAGGGGGCGCTTATTACGAGCAGTACTTC.

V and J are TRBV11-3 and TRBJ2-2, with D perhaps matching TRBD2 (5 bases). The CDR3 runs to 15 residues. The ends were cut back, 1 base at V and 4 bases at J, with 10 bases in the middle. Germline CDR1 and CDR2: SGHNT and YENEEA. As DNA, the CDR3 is TGTGCCAGCAGCTTAGTCCGGCGGGCCACCGGGGAGCTGTTTTTT. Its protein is CASSLVRRATGELFF.

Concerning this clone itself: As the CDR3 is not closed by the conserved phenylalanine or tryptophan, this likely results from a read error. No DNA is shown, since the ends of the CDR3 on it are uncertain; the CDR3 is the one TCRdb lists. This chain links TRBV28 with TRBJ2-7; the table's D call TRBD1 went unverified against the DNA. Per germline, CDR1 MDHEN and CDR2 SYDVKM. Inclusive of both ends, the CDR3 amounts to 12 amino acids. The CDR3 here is CASSHIHPQVGL.

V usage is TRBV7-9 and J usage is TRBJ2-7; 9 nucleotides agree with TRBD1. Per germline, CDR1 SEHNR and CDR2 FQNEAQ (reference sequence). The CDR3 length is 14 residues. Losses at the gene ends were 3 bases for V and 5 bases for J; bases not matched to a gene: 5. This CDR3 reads CASSFGTGTHEQYF. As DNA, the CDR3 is TGTGCCAGCAGCTTCGGGACAGGGACCCACGAGCAGTACTTC.

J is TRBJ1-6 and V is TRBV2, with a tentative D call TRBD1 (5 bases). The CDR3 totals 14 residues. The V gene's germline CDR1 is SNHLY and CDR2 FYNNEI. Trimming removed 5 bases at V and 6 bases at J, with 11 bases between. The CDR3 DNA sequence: TGTGCCAGCAGTAGTCAGGGAACTAATTCACCCCTCCACTTT. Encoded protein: CASSSQGTNSPLHF.

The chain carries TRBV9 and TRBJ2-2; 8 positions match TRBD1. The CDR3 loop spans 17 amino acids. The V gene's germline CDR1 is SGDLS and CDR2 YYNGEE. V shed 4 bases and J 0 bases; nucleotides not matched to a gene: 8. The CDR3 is CASSLSRDRSNTGELFF. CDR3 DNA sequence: TGTGCCAGCAGCCTTTCGCGGGACAGGTCGAACACCGGGGAGCTGTTTTTT. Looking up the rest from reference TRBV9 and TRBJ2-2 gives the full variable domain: DSGVTQTPKHLITATGQRVTLRCSPRSGDLSVYWYQQSLDQGLQFLIQYYNGEERAKGNILERFSAQQFPDLHSELNLSSLELGDSALYFCASSLSRDRSNTGELFFGEGSRLTVL.

CDR3 loop: CASSSGRVLSDTQYF. CDR3 in DNA: TGCGCCAGCAGCAGCGGTAGGGTACTGTCTGATACGCAGTATTTT. The V gene is TRBV5-1, the J gene TRBJ2-3, with D possibly TRBD2 on 5 matching bases. Germline CDR1 SGHRS, CDR2 YFSETQ. The CDR3 sequence is 15 residues long. V gave up 4 bases and J gave up 6 bases, with 18 bases separating them.

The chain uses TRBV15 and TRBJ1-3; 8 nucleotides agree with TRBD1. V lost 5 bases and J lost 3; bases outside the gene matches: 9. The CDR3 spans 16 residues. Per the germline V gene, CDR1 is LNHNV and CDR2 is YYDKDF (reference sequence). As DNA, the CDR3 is TGTGCCACCAGCGCCCAGACAGGGGTATATGGAAACACCATATATTTT. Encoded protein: CATSAQTGVYGNTIYF.

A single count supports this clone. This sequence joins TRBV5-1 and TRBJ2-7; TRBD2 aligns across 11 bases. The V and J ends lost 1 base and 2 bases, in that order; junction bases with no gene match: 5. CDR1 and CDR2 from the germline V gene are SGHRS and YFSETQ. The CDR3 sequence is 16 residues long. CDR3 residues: CASSLFPGLAAYEQYF. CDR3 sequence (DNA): TGCGCCAGCAGCTTGTTCCCGGGACTAGCGGCCTACGAGCAGTACTTC.

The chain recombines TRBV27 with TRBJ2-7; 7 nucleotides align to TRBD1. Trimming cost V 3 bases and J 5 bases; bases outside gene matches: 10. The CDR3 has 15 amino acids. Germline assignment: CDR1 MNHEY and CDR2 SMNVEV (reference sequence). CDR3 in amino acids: CASSFLDRVEDEQYF. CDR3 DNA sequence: TGTGCCAGCAGTTTCCTAGACAGGGTGGAGGACGAGCAGTACTTC.

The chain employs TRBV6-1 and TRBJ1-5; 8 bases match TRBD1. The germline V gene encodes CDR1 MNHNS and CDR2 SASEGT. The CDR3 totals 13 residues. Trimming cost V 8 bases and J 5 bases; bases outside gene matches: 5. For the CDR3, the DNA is TGTGCCAGCGGGGGACAGGAGTATCAGCCCCAGCATTTT. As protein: CASGGQEYQPQHF.

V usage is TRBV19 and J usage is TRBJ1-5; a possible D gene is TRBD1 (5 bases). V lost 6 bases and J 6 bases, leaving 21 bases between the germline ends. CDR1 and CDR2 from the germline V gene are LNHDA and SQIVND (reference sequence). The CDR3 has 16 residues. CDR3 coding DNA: TGTGCCAGTAGATCGGGGGTAAAGGGGATCGTTCAGCCCCAGCATTTT. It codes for CASRSGVKGIVQPQHF.

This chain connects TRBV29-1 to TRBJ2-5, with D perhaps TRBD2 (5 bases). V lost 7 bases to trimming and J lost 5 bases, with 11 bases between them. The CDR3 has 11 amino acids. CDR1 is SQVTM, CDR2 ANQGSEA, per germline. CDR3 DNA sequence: TGCAGCGGGATAAGAGGGGAGACCCAGTACTTC. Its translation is CSGIRGETQYF. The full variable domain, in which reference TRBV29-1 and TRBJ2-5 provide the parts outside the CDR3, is SAVISQKPSRDICQRGTSLTIQCQVDSQVTMMFWYRQQPGQSLTLIATANQGSEATYESGFVIDKFPISRPNLTFSTLTVSNMSPEDSSIYLCSGIRGETQYFGPGTRLLVL.

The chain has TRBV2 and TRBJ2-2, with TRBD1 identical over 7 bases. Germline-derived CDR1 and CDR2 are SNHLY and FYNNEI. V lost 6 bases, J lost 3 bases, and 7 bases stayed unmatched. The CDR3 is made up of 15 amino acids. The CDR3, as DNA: TGTGCCAGCAGCCGACAGGGTGGCGACACCGGGGAGCTGTTTTTT. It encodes CASSRQGGDTGELFF.

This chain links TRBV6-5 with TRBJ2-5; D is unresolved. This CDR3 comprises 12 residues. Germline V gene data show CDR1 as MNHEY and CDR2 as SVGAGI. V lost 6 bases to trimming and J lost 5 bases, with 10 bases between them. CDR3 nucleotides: TGTGCCAGCAGAGACATGGTCGAGACCCAGTACTTC. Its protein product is CASRDMVETQYF.

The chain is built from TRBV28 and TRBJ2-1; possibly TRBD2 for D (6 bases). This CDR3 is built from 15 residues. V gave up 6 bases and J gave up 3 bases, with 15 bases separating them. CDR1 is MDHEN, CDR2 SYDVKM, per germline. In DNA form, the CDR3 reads TGTGCCAGCAGCTCCTGGGACTCCTACTACAATGAGCAGTTCTTC. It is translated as CASSSWDSYYNEQFF.

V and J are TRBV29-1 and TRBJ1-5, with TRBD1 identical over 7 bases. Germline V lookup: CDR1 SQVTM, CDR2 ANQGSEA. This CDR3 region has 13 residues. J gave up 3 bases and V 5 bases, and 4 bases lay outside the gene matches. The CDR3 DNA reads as TGCAGCGTTTCTGAGGGGGCCAATCAGCCCCAGCATTTT. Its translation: CSVSEGANQPQHF. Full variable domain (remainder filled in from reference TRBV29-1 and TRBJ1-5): SAVISQKPSRDICQRGTSLTIQCQVDSQVTMMFWYRQQPGQSLTLIATANQGSEATYESGFVIDKFPISRPNLTFSTLTVSNMSPEDSSIYLCSVSEGANQPQHFGDGTRLSIL.

The CDR3 loop is CASSPGDYTQYF. The CDR3, as DNA: TGTGCCAGCAGTCCCGGGGATTATACGCAGTATTTT. V gene TRBV6-6 combines with J gene TRBJ2-3; tentatively, D is TRBD2 (5 bases). The ends were cut back, 5 bases at V and 7 bases at J, with 10 bases in the middle. Germline V gives CDR1 MNHNY, CDR2 SVGAGI (reference sequence). The CDR3 length is 12 residues.

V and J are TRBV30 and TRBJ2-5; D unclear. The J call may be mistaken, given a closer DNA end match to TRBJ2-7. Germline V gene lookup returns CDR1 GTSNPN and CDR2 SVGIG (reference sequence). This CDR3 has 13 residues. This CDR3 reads CAWGLRAAAEQYF. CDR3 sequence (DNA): TGTGCCTGGGGCCTTCGCGCTGCGGCCGAGCAGTACTTC.

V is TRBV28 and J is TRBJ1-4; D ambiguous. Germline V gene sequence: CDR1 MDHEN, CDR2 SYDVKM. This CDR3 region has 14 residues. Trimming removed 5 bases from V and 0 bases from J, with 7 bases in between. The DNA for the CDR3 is TGTGCCAGCAGTCTCGTTGCAACTAATGAAAAACTGTTTTTT. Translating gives CASSLVATNEKLFF.

The CDR3 DNA is TGTGCCAGCAGTTTAAGCGAGAAATCGTACAATGAGCAGTTCTTC. It yields the protein CASSLSEKSYNEQFF. The chain couples TRBV27 to TRBJ2-1; D gene uncertain. The CDR3 length is 15 residues. V dropped 2 bases and J dropped 4 bases, with 12 bases sitting between them. Germline loops: CDR1 MNHEY, CDR2 SMNVEV (reference sequence).

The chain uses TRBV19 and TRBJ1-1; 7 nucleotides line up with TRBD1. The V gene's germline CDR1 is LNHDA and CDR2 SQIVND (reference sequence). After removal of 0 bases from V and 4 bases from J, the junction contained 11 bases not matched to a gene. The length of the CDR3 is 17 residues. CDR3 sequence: CASSIDGTGAGSTEAFF. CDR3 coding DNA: TGTGCCAGTAGTATAGACGGCACAGGGGCGGGGTCCACTGAAGCTTTCTTT.

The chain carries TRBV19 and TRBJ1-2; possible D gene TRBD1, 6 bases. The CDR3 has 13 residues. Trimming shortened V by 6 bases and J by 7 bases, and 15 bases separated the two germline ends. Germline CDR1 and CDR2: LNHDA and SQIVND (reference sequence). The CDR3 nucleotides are TGTGCCAGTAGAGGGCAGGGGATAGTTGGCTACACCTTC. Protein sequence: CASRGQGIVGYTF.

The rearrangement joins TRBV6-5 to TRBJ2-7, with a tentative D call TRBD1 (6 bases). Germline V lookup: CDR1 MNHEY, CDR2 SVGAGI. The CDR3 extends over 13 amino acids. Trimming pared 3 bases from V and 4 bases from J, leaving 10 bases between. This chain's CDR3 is CASSYGGEYEQYF. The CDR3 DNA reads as TGTGCCAGCAGTTATGGGGGCGAATACGAGCAGTACTTC.

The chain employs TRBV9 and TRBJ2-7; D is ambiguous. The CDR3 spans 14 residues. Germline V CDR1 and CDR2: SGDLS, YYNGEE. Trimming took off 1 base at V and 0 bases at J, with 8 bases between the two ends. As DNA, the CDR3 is TGTGCCAGCAGCGTAAGTGGCAACTCCTACGAGCAGTACTTC. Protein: CASSVSGNSYEQYF.

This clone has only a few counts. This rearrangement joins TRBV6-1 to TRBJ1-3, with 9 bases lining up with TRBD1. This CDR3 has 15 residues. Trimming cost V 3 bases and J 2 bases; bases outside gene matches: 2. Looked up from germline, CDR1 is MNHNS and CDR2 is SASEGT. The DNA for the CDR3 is TGTGCCAGCAGTGAGACAGGGGGAACTGGAAACACCATATATTTT. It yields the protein CASSETGGTGNTIYF.

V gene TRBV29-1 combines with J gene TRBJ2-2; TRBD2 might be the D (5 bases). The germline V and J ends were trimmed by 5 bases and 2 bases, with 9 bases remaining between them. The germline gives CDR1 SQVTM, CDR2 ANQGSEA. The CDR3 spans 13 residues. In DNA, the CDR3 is TGCAGCGTTCGCGGGCCCAACACCGGGGAGCTGTTTTTT. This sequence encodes CSVRGPNTGELFF.